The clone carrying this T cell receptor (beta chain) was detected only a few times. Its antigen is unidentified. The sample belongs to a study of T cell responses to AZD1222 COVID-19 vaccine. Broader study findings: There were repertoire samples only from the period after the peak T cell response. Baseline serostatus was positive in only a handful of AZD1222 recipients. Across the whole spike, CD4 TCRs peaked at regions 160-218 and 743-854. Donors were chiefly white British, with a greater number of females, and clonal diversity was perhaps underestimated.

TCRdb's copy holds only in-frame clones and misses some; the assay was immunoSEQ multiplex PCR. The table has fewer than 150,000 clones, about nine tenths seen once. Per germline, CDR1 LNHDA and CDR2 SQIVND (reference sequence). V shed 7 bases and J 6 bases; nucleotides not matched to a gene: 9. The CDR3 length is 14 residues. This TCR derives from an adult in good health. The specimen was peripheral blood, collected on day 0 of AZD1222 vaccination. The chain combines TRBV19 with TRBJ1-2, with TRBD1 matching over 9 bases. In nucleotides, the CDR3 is TGTGCCAGTACCACAATAACAGGGGGCGATGGCTACACCTTC. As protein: CASTTITGGDGYTF.